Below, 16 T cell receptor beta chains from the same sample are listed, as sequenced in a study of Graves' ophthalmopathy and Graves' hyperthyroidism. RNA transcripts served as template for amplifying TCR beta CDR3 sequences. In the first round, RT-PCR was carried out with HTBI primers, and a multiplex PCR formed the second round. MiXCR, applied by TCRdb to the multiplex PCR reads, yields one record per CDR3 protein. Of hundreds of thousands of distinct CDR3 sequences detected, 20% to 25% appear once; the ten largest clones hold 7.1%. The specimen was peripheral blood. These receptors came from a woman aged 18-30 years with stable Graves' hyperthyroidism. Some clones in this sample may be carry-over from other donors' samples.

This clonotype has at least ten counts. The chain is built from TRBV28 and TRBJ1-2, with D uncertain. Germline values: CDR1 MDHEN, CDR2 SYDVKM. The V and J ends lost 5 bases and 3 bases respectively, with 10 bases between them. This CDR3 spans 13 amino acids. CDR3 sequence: CASSAPGYYGYTF. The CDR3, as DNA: TGTGCCAGCAGTGCGCCGGGGTACTATGGCTACACCTTC.

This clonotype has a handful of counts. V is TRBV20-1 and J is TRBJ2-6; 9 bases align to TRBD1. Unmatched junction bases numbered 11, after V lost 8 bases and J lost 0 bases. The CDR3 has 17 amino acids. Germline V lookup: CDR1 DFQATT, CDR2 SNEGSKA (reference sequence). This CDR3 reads CSPDGGQGISGANVLTF. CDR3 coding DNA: TGCAGTCCCGATGGGGGACAGGGTATCTCTGGGGCCAACGTCCTGACTTTC.

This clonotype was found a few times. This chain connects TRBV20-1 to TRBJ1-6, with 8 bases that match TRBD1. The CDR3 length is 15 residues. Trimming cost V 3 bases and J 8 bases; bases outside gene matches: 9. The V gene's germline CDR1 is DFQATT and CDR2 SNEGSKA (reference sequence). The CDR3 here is CSARIPGQDHSPLHF. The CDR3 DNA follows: TGCAGTGCTAGGATCCCGGGACAGGATCATTCACCCCTCCACTTT.

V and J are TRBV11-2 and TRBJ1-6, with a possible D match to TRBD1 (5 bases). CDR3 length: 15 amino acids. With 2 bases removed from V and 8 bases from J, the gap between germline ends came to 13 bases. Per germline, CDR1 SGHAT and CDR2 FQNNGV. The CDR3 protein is CASSLSGFWDSPLHF. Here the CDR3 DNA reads TGTGCCAGCAGCTTATCAGGGTTTTGGGATTCACCCCTCCACTTT.

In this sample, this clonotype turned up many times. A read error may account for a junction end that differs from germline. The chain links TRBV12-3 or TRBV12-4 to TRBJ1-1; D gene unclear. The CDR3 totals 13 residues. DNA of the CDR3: TGTGCCAGCAGTTTTATGAAGGGCTCTGAAGCTCTCTTT. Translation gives CASSFMKGSEALF.

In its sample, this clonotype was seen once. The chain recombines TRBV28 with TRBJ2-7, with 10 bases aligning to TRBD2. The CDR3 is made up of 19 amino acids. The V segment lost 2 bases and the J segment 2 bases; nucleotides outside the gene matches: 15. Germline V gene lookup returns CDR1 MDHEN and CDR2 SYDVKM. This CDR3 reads CASSLGLRTSGPSTYEQYF. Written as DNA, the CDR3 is TGTGCCAGCAGTTTAGGGTTACGGACTAGCGGACCAAGTACCTACGAGCAGTACTTC. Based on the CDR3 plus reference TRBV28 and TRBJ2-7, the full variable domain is DVKVTQSSRYLVKRTGEKVFLECVQDMDHENMFWYRQDPGLGLRLIYFSYDVKMKEKGDIPEGYSVSREKKERFSLILESASTNQTSMYLCASSLGLRTSGPSTYEQYFGPGTRLTVT.

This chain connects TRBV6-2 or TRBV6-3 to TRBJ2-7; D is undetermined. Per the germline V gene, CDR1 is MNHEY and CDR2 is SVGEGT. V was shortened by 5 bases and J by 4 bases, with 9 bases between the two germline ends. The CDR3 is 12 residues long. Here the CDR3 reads CASSKGPYEQYF. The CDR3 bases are TGTGCCAGCAGTAAGGGCCCTTACGAGCAGTACTTC.

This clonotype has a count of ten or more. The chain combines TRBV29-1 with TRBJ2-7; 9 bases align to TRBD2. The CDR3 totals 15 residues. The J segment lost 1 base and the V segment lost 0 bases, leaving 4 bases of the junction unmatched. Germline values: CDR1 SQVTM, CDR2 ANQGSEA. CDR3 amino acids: CSVEDPSGRSYEQYF. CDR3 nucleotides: TGCAGCGTTGAAGATCCAAGCGGGAGGTCCTACGAGCAGTACTTC.

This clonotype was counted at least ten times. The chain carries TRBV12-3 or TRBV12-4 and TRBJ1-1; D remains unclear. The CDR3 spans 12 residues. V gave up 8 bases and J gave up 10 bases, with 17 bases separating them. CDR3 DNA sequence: TGTGCCAGCGTGAACCCACCCGGGTCAGCTTTCTTT. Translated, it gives CASVNPPGSAFF.

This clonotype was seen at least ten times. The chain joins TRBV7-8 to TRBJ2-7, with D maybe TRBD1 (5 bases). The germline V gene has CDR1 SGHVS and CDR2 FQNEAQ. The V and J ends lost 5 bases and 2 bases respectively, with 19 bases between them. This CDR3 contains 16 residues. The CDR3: CASSPYRLRSPYEQYF. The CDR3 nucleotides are TGTGCCAGCAGCCCGTACAGGTTGCGTTCCCCCTACGAGCAGTACTTC.

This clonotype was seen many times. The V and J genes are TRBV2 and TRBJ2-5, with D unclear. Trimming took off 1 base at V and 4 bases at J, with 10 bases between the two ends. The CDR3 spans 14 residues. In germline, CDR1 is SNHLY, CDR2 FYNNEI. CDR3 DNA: TGTGCCAGCAGTGAAGTGTGGGTTGGAGAGACCCAGTACTTC. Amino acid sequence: CASSEVWVGETQYF.

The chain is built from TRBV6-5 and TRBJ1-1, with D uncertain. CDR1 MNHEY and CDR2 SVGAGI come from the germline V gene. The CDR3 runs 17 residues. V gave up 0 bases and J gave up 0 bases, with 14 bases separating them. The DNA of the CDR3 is TGTGCCAGCAGTTACTCGGGCTTTGGCAGAGTGAACACTGAAGCTTTCTTT. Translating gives CASSYSGFGRVNTEAFF.

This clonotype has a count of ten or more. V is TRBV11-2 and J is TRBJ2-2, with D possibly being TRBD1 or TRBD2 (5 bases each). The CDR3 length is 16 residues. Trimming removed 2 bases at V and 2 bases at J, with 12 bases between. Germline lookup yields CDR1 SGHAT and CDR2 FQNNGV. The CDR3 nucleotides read TGTGCCAGCAGCTTATTCGGGGCGCTTAACACCGGGGAGCTGTTTTTT. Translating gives CASSLFGALNTGELFF. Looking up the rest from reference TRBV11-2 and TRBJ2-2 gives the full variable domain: EAGVAQSPRYKIIEKRQSVAFWCNPISGHATLYWYQQILGQGPKLLIQFQNNGVVDDSQLPKDRFSAERLKGVDSTLKIQPAKLEDSAVYLCASSLFGALNTGELFFGEGSRLTVL.

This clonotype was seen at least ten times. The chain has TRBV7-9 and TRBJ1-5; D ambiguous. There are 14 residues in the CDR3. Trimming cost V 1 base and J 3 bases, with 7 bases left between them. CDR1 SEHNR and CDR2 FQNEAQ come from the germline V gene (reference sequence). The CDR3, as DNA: TGTGCCAGCAGCTTAGACATCACCAATCAGCCCCAGCATTTT. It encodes CASSLDITNQPQHF.

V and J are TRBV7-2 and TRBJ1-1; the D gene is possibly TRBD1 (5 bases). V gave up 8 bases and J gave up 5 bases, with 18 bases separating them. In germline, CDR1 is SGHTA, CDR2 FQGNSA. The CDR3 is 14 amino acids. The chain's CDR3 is CASAFGGVRTEAFF. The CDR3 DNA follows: TGTGCCAGCGCCTTCGGGGGGGTAAGGACTGAAGCTTTCTTT.

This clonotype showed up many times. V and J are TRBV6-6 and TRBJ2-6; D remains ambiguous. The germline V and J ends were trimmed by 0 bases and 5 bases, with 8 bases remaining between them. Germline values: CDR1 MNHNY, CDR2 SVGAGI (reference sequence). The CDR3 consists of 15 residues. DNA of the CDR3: TGTGCCAGCAGTTACTCTTCTCCTAGGGCCAACGTCCTGACTTTC. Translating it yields CASSYSSPRANVLTF.